This T cell receptor (beta chain) was sequenced in a study of PD-L1 blockade in urothelial cancer. Across the study: Beginning in the mid-2010s, patients received atezolizumab, given as 1,200 mg intravenously every 3 weeks. Prior chemotherapy regimens per patient numbered 0 to 3.

Clones were read by immunoSEQ multiplex PCR, and TCRdb kept only the in-frame ones, dropping some. The table lists about 120,000 clones, around 89% of them singletons. This CDR3 has 15 amino acids. The germline V and J ends were trimmed by 0 bases and 4 bases, with 13 bases remaining between them. CDR1 is SGHRS and CDR2 is YFSETQ in the germline V gene. Study-wide results and caveats: Tumor-linked clones in blood grew more by 3 weeks in durable-benefit patients.

This clone was seen just once. As yet, its antigen is unknown. Time point reported: peripheral blood 6 weeks after treatment start. The rearrangement uses TRBV5-1 and TRBJ2-5; D possibly corresponds to TRBD1 (6 bases). Here the sequenced sample was PBMCs, taken around atezolizumab (anti-PD-L1) treatment. The TCR originated in a man aged 55 to 70 with urothelial cancer. CDR3: CASSLEARGLETQYF. The CDR3 DNA reads TGCGCCAGCAGCTTGGAAGCTAGGGGGTTAGAGACCCAGTACTTC.